The clone carrying this T cell receptor beta chain was seen a single time. This specimen comes from a study of patients and donors after allogeneic stem cell transplantation. Trimming stripped 8 bases from V and 5 bases from J, with 16 bases between. The germline V gene has CDR1 SQVTM and CDR2 ANQGSEA. The CDR3 runs 13 residues. From the RT-PCR reads, TCRdb called clonotypes with MiXCR, one entry per CDR3 protein. The sample shows 150,000 to 200,000 distinct CDR3 sequences, approximately 28% of them seen only once. The chain employs TRBV29-1 and TRBJ2-1, with TRBD2 as a possible D gene (7 bases). The clonotype originates from a human donor who was either an allogeneic HSCT recipient or a stem cell or donor lymphocyte infusion donor (not recorded which). It is not recorded whose cells these are; they may come from a transplant donor. Material for sequencing was blood, either unsorted or a sorted T cell fraction (not recorded which). The CDR3 nucleotides are TGCAGCAGTGGCGGGGGCGGAAACAATGAGCAGTTCTTC. Amino acid sequence: CSSGGGGNNEQFF.